These 10 T cell receptor beta chains originate from one sample sequenced in a study of blood T cell repertoires in COVID-19. Here immunoSEQ multiplex PCR was the method, and the copy in TCRdb shows in-frame clones only, minus some. This table has about 220,000 clones, 86% appearing once. The material sequenced was peripheral blood. These receptors were collected from a man aged 25-45 years who had recovered from COVID-19.

The V call is TRBV5-8, the J call TRBJ2-5; perhaps TRBD1 as D (6 bases). This CDR3 has 15 residues. Trimming took 5 bases from V and 4 from J, leaving 18 bases between them. The V gene's germline CDR1 is SGHTS and CDR2 YDEGEE. The CDR3 loop reads CASRRTGFRGETQYF. Written as DNA, the CDR3 is TGTGCCAGCAGGCGAACAGGGTTCCGAGGAGAGACCCAGTACTTC. Drawing the rest from reference TRBV5-8 and TRBJ2-5, the complete variable domain is EAGVTQSPTHLIKTRGQQATLRCSPISGHTSVYWYQQALGLGLQFLLWYDEGEERNRGNFPPRFSGRQFPNYSSELNVNALELEDSALYLCASRRTGFRGETQYFGPGTRLLVL.

The rearrangement links TRBV7-2 to TRBJ2-5, with 7 positions matching TRBD1. The junction had 9 bases not matched to a gene; V was cut back by 3 bases and J by 5 bases. Germline lookup yields CDR1 SGHTA and CDR2 FQGNSA. The CDR3 has 15 amino acids. The CDR3, as DNA: TGTGCCAGCAGCTTCAGGCAGGGGGATTGGGAGACCCAGTACTTC. Protein product: CASSFRQGDWETQYF.

The genes are TRBV11-3 and TRBJ2-3, with D maybe TRBD2 (6 bases). The CDR3 spans 13 residues. Trimming shortened V by 5 bases and J by 5 bases, and 11 bases separated the two germline ends. The germline gives CDR1 SGHNT, CDR2 YENEEA. The CDR3 reads CASSRENLDTQYF. Written as DNA, the CDR3 is TGTGCCAGCAGCCGGGAGAATTTAGATACGCAGTATTTT. The full variable domain, its missing parts supplied by reference TRBV11-3 and TRBJ2-3, is EAGVVQSPRYKIIEKKQPVAFWCNPISGHNTLYWYLQNLGQGPELLIRYENEEAVDDSQLPKDRFSAERLKGVDSTLKIQPAELGDSAVYLCASSRENLDTQYFGPGTRLTVL.

The rearrangement uses TRBV12-3 or TRBV12-4 and TRBJ1-1; D gene unclear. The CDR3 is 13 amino acids. Trimming shortened V by 6 bases and J by 1 base, and 9 bases separated the two germline ends. The CDR3 nucleotides read TGTGCCAGCAGCCTTTCCCCGAACACTGAAGCTTTCTTT. This codes for CASSLSPNTEAFF.

This chain links TRBV5-1 with TRBJ1-2; D is unresolved. This CDR3 spans 13 amino acids. Germline-derived CDR1 and CDR2 are SGHRS and YFSETQ. Trimming removed 0 bases from V and 8 bases from J, with 11 bases in between. CDR3 amino acids: CASSLVTSRGYTF. The CDR3, as DNA: TGCGCCAGCAGCTTGGTAACGTCGCGGGGCTACACCTTC.

The chain uses TRBV6-2 or TRBV6-3 and TRBJ1-6; D possibly corresponds to TRBD1 (6 bases). Germline CDR1 and CDR2: MNHEY and SVGEGT. The CDR3 has 16 amino acids. Trimming took off 2 bases at V and 7 bases at J, with 15 bases between the two ends. The CDR3 sequence: CASSYGLGRGNSPLHF. Written as DNA, the CDR3 is TGTGCCAGCAGTTACGGCCTGGGCAGGGGCAATTCACCCCTCCACTTT.

This chain connects TRBV4-3 to TRBJ2-7; 7 bases fit TRBD2. Trimming cost V 2 bases and J 4 bases; bases outside gene matches: 5. Germline V gives CDR1 LGHNA, CDR2 YSLEER. This CDR3 region has 14 residues. The CDR3 DNA is TGCGCCAGCAGCCAATTGACTAGCCATTACGAGCAGTACTTC. It is translated as CASSQLTSHYEQYF.

The chain carries TRBV29-1 and TRBJ1-2; D gene ambiguous. Germline V gives CDR1 SQVTM, CDR2 ANQGSEA. V lost 8 bases, J lost 4 bases, and 20 bases lay in between. The CDR3 has 14 amino acids. The CDR3 here is CSLGRPDPIYGYTF. CDR3 bases: TGCAGCCTTGGGCGGCCGGATCCAATCTATGGCTACACCTTC.

In the case of this clone: An end of the junction differs from the germline gene, which may be a read error. The chain recombines TRBV18 with TRBJ2-7; weak D call: TRBD2 (5 bases). The germline V gene has CDR1 KGHSH and CDR2 LQKENI. The CDR3 runs to 15 residues. The CDR3 here is CASSPRDFTSSEQYF. The CDR3, as DNA: TGTGCCAGCTCACCCCGGGATTTCACTTCCTCCGAGCAGTACTTC.

The chain has TRBV18 and TRBJ1-2; D is undetermined. From germline, CDR1 is KGHSH and CDR2 LQKENI. Trimming removed 3 bases at V and 8 bases at J, with 10 bases between. The CDR3 has 12 residues. CDR3 nucleotides: TGTGCCAGCTCACCGGAGGTCGGCGGCTACACCTTC. Protein sequence: CASSPEVGGYTF.